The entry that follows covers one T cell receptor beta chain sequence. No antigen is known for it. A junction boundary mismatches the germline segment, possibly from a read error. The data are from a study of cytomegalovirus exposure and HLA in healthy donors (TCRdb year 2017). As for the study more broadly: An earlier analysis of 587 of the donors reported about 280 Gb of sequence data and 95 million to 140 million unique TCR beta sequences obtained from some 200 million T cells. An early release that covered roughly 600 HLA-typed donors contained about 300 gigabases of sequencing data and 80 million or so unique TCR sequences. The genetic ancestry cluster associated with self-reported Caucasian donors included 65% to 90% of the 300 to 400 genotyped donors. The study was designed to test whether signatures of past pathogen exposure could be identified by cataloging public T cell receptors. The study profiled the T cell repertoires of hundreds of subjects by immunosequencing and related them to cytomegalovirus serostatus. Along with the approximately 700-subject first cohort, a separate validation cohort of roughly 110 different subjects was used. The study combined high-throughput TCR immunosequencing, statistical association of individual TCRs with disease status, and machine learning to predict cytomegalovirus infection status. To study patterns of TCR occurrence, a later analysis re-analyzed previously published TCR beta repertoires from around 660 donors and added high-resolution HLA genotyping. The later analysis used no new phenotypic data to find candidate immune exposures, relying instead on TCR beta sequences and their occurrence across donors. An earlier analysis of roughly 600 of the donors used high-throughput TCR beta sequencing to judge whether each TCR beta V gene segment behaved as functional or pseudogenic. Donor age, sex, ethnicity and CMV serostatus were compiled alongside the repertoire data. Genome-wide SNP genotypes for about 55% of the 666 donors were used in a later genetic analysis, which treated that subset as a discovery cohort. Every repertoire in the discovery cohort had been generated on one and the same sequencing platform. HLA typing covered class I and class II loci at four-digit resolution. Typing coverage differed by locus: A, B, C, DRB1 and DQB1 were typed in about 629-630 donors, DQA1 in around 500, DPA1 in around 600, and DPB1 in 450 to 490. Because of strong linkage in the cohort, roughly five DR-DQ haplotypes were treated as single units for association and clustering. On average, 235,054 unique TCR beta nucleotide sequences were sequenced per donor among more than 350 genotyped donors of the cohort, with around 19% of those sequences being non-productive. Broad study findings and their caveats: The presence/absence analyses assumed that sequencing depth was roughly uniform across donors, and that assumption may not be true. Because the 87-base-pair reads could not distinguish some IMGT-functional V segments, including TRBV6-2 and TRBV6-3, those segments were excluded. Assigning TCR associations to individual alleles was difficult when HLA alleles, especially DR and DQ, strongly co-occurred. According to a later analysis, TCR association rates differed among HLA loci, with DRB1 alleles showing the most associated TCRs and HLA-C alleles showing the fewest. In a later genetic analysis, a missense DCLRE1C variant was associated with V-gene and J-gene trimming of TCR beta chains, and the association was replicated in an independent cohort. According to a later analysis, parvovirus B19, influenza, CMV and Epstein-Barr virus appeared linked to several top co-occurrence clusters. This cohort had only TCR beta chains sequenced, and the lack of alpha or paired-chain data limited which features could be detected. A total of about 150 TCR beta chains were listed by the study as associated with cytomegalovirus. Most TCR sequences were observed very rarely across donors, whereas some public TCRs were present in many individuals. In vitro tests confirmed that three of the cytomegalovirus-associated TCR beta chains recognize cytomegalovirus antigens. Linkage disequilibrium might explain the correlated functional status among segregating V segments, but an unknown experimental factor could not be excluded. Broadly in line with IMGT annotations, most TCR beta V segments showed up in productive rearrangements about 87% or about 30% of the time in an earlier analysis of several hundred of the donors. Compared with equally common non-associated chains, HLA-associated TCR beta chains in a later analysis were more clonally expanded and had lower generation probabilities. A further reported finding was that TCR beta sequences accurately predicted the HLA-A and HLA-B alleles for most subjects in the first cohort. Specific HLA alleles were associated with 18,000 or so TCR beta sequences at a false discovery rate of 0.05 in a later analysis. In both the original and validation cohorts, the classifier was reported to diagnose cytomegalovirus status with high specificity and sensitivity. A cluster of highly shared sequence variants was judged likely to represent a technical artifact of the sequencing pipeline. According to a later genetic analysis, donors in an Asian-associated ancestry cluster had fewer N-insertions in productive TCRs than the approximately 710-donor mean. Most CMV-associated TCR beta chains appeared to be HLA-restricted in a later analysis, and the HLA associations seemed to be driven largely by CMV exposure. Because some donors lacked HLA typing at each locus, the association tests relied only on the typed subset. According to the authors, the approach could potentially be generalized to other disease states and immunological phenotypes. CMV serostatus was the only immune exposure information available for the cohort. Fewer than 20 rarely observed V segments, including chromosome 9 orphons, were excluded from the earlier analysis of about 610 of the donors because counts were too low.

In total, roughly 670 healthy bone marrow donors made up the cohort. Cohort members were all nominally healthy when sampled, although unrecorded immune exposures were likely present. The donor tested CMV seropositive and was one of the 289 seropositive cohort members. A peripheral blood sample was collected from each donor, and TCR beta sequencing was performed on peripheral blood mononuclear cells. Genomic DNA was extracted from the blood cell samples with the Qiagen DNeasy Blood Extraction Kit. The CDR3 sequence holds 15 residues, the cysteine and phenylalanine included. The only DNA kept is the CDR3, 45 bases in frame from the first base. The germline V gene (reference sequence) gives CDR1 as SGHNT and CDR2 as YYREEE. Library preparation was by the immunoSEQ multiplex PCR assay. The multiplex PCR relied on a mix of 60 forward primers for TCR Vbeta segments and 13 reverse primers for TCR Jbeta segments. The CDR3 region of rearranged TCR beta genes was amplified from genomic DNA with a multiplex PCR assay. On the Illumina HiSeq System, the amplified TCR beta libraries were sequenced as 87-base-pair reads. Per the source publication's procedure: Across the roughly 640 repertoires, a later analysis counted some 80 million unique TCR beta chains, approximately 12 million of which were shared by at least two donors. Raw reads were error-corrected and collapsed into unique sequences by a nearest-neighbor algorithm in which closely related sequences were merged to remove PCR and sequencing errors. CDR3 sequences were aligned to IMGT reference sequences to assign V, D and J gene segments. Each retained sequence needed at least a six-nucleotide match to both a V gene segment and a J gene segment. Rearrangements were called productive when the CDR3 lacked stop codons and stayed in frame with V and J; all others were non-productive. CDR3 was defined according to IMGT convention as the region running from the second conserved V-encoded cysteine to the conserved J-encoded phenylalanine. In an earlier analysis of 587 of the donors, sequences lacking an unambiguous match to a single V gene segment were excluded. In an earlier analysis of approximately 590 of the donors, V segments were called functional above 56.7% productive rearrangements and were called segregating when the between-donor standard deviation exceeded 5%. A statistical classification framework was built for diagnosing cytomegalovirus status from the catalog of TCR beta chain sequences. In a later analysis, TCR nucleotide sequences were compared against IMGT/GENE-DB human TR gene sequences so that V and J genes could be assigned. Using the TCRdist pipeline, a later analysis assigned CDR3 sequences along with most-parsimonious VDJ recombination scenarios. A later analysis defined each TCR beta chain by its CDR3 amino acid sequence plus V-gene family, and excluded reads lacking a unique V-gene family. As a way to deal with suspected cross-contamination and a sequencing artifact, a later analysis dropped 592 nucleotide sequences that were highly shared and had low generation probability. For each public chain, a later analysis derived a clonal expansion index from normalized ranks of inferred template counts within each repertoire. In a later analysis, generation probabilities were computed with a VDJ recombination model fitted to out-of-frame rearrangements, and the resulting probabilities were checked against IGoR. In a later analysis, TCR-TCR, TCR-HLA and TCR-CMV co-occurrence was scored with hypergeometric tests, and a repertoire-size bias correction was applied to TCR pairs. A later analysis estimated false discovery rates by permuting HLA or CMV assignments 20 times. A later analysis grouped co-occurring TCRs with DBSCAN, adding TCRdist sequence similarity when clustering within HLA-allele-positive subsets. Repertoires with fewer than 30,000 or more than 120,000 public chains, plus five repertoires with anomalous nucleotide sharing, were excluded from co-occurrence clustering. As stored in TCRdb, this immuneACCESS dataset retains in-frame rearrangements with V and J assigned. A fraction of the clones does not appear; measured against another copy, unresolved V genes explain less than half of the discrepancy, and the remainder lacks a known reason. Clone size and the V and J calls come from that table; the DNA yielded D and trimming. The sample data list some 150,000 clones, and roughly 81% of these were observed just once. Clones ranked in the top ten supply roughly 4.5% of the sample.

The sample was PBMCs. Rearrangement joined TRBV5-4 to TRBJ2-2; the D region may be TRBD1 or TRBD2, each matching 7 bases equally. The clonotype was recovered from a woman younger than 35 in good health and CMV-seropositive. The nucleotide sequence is TGTGCCAGCAGTTTGGGAGGGGGCTACACCGGGGAGCTGCTTTTT. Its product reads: CASSLGGGYTGELLF.